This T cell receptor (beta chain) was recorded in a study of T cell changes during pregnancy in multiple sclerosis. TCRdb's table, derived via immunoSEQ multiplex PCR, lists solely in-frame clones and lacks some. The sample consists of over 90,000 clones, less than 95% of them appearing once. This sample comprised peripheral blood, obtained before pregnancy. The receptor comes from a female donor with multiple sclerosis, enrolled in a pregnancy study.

The CDR3 sequence is CASSQEGSGVLETQYF. CDR3 DNA: TGCGCCAGCAGCCAAGAGGGTAGCGGGGTTTTGGAGACCCAGTACTTC. The genes are TRBV4-3 and TRBJ2-5; TRBD2 matches 8 bases. CDR3 length: 16 amino acids. V lost 0 bases and J lost 5; bases outside the gene matches: 8. The germline gives CDR1 LGHNA, CDR2 YSLEER.